This T cell receptor (beta chain) was observed in a study of cytomegalovirus exposure and HLA in healthy donors. On the study more broadly: The same platform used for the 500 to 850 first-cohort repertoires was also used for the 100 to 150 validation repertoires, as a later analysis reported.

The CDR3 length is 13 residues. Trimming left V 7 bases short and J 1 base short, with 10 bases between. Germline V gives CDR1 MNHNY, CDR2 SVGAGI (reference sequence). Sequencing was performed with immunoSEQ multiplex PCR; in TCRdb, only in-frame clones are kept and a portion is missing. Among 210,000 or so clones listed, 88% were seen once. Of note for this clone: Its target is unknown.

Study results and limitations: The finding came from a later analysis; first-cohort TCR clusters tended to co-occur in the 110 or so validation repertoires. Most TCR sequences were rare, but some public TCRs occurred in many donors.

Source material: PBMCs. This sequence joins TRBV6-6 and TRBJ1-1; D remains ambiguous. The sequence came from a woman aged 18-29 years in good health and CMV-seronegative. The CDR3 sequence is CASIQRANTEAFF. DNA for the CDR3: TGTGCCAGCATTCAGAGGGCGAACACTGAAGCTTTCTTT.